The following is a T cell receptor (beta chain) sequence with its context. The protocol was immunoSEQ multiplex PCR, while the TCRdb copy is restricted to in-frame clones and leaves out a portion. This table has around 87,000 clones, roughly 93% appearing once. This record comes from a study of T cell responses to AZD1222 COVID-19 vaccine. Trimming removed 1 base from V and 0 bases from J, with 6 bases in between. The CDR3 spans 15 residues. Germline CDR1 and CDR2: MNHEY and SVGAGI. The chain uses TRBV6-5 and TRBJ1-4; no reliable D call. The sample consisted of peripheral blood, taken on day 0 of AZD1222 vaccination. The TCR comes from an adult in good health. The CDR3 nucleotides read TGTGCCAGCAGTTACTACGGCTCAACTAATGAAAAACTGTTTTTT. Protein sequence: CASSYYGSTNEKLFF.